The rows below give T cell receptor beta chains drawn from one sample of a study of human T cells and chemical hapten exposure. From the RACE reads, TCRdb called clonotypes with MiXCR, one entry per CDR3 protein. The sample has under 300,000 distinct CDR3 sequences; about 9.4% are singletons. The source material was whole blood, sampled in connection with sensitization to the hapten diphenylcyclopropenone (DPC). The source is a woman aged 40-49 years with alopecia areata. Some clones in this sample may be carry-over from other donors' samples. Both conserved end residues are part of each CDR3. The D gene is left open where the match is weak. The size entry is marked missing in some rows and otherwise reads once, few, many or a size class.

D gene	V gene	clone size	J gene	CDR3 DNA	CDR3 protein
NA	TRBV10-3	many	TRBJ2-7	TGTGCCATCAGAGAACCCGACCTAGAGAATCATCCCTACGAGCAGTACTTC	CAIREPDLENHPYEQYF
NA	TRBV7-2	NA	TRBJ2-3	TGTGCCAGCAGCTTAGTGCTAGCCGGAAGGGCTACGCAGTATTTT	CASSLVLAGRATQYF
NA	TRBV5-5	few	TRBJ2-1	TGTGCCAGCAGCTTGGTTAGCGGCAATGAGCAGTTCTTC	CASSLVSGNEQFF
TRBD1	TRBV20-1	NA	TRBJ2-5	TGCAGTGCTGGCATCTTGGGACAGGTCCAAGAGACCCAGTACTTC	CSAGILGQVQETQYF
TRBD2	TRBV20-1	NA	TRBJ2-7	TGCAGTGCTAGAGATAGGGATAGCGGGAGCCCCTACACCTACGAGCAGTACTTC	CSARDRDSGSPYTYEQYF
NA	TRBV15	NA	TRBJ1-5	TGTGCCACCAGCAGAGGGGCCGACTTATGGAGACAGCCCCAGCATTTT	CATSRGADLWRQPQHF
TRBD1	TRBV12-3/TRBV12-4	NA	TRBJ2-5	TGTGCCAGCAGCACCGACAGGGGGGGTCAAGAGACCCAGTACTTC	CASSTDRGGQETQYF
NA	TRBV6-2/TRBV6-3	few	TRBJ1-5	TGTGCCAGCGTGCGAGATAGCGGCAATCAGCCCCAGCATTTT	CASVRDSGNQPQHF
TRBD1	TRBV7-2	few	TRBJ2-1	TGTGCCAGCAGCTTAGTAGGGACAGGAGCTAATGAGCAGTTCTTC	CASSLVGTGANEQFF
TRBD2	TRBV7-2	many	TRBJ2-3	TGTGCCAGCAGCTTTTCGGGAGGTGATACGCAGTATTTT	CASSFSGGDTQYF
NA	TRBV6-5	few	TRBJ1-6	TGTGCCAGCAGTTCTCCGTCGACGAGCTCCTATAATTCACCCCTCCACTTT	CASSSPSTSSYNSPLHF
NA	TRBV28	many	TRBJ2-1	TGTGCCAGCAGTCCCCCCGGGACGTACAATGAGCAGTTCTTC	CASSPPGTYNEQFF
NA	TRBV6-5	few	TRBJ2-1	TGTGCCAGCAGTTTGACCCCCCGAAGAGGGACATCCGCGGTAGATGAGCAGTTCTTC	CASSLTPRRGTSAVDEQFF
TRBD2	TRBV10-2	NA	TRBJ2-2	TGCGCCAGCCTAGCGGGAGGGGGCACCGGGGAGCTGTTTTTT	CASLAGGGTGELFF
TRBD2	TRBV7-9	many	TRBJ2-3	TGTGCCAGCACCCACACGGCCGGGACTAGCGGTACAGATACGCAGTATTTT	CASTHTAGTSGTDTQYF
NA	TRBV18	NA	TRBJ2-5	TGTGCCAGCTCACCTTTCAGCGGGCCTTCCTTGGAGACCCAGTACTTC	CASSPFSGPSLETQYF
NA	TRBV20-1	few	TRBJ2-2	TGCAGTGCTAGGCCAGGGCGAAACACCGGGGAGCTGTTTTTT	CSARPGRNTGELFF
NA	TRBV7-2	NA	TRBJ2-1	TGTGCCAGCAGCTCCCAGGTGGGGGGAGGCAATGAGCAGTTCTTC	CASSSQVGGGNEQFF
TRBD1	TRBV12-3/TRBV12-4	few	TRBJ2-4	TGTGCCAGCAGCAACGGCTACAGGGGGTTTCGGGACATTCAGTACTTC	CASSNGYRGFRDIQYF
TRBD1	TRBV6-2/TRBV6-3	many	TRBJ2-5	TGTGCCAGCAGTCGGGACAGAGAAGAGACCCAGTACTTC	CASSRDREETQYF
TRBD2	TRBV7-2	NA	TRBJ2-2	TGTGCCAGCAGTTACCCGGGACTAGCGGGAGCCGGGGAGCTGTTTTTT	CASSYPGLAGAGELFF
TRBD2	TRBV7-9	NA	TRBJ2-7	TGTGCCAGCAGCTCCGGACTAGCGGGAGGGCCAGGTTACGAGCAGTACTTC	CASSSGLAGGPGYEQYF
NA	TRBV7-2	many	TRBJ1-2	TGTGCCAGCAGCTTAGGAGGGGGGAGGTATGGCTACACCTTC	CASSLGGGRYGYTF
NA	TRBV29-1	few	TRBJ2-3	TGCATTTCCCCCAGGGATCTGTGGACAGATACGCAGTATTTT	CISPRDLWTDTQYF
NA	TRBV5-6	NA	TRBJ2-1	TGTGCCAGCAGAAAACCGGCTAGTACCTCCAACTACAATGAGCAGTTCTTC	CASRKPASTSNYNEQFF
NA	TRBV29-1	many	TRBJ1-1	TGCACCCTACAGGATATGGCCATCGGGACGTCACGTGAAGCTTTCTTT	CTLQDMAIGTSREAFF
NA	TRBV11-3	NA	TRBJ2-2	TGTGCCAGCAGCACTAGACAAAACACCGGGGAGCTGTTTTTT	CASSTRQNTGELFF
NA	TRBV7-2	NA	TRBJ2-6	TGTGCCAGCAGCTTAAGGAGGGGACGCTCTGGGGCCAACGTCCTGACTTTC	CASSLRRGRSGANVLTF
TRBD2	TRBV5-1	few	TRBJ2-1	TGCGCCAGCAGCGATACTAGCGGGAGCGGCGATGAGCAGTTCTTC	CASSDTSGSGDEQFF
NA	TRBV29-1	NA	TRBJ1-2	TGCAGCGTTGTATTAAACTATGGCTACACCTTC	CSVVLNYGYTF
TRBD1	TRBV2	many	TRBJ1-5	TGTGCCAGCAGTGGCCCGGGACAGGGGGGACAGCCCCAGCATTTT	CASSGPGQGGQPQHF
NA	TRBV12-3/TRBV12-4	few	TRBJ2-3	TGTGCCAGCAGTGGCTATAGTGTTTCGGATACGCAGTATTTT	CASSGYSVSDTQYF
NA	TRBV3-1	NA	TRBJ2-3	TGTGCCAGCAGCCCAGACGGGGCGGGCCTTTTCACAGATACGCAGTATTTT	CASSPDGAGLFTDTQYF